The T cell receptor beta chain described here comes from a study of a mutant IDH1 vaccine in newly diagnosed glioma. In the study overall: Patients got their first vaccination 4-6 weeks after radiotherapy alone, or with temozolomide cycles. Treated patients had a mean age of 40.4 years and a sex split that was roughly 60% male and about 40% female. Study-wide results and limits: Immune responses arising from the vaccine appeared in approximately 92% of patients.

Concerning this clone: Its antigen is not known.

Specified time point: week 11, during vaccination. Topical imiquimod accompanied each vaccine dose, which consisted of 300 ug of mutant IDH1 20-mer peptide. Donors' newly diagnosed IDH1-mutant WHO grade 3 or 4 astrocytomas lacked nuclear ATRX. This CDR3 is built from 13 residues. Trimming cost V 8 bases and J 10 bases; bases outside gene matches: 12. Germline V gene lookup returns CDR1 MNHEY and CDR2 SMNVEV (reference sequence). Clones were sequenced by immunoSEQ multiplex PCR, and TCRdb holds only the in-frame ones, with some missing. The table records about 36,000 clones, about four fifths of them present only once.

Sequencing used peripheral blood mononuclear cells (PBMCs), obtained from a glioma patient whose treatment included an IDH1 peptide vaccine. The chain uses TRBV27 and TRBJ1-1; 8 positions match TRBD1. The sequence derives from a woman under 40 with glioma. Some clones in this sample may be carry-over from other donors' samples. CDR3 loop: CASRQGARDLAFF. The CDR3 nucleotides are TGTGCCAGCCGCCAGGGGGCGAGGGACTTAGCTTTCTTT.